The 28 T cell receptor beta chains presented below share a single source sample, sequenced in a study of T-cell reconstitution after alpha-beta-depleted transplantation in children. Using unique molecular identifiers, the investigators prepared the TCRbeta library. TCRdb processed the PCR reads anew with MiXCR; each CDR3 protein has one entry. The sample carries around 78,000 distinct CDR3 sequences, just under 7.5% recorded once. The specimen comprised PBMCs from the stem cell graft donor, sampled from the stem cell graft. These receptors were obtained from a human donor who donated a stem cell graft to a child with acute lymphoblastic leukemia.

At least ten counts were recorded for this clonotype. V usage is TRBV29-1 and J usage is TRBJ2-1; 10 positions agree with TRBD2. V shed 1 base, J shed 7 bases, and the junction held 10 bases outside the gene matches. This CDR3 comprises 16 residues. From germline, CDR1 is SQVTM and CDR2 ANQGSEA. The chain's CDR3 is CSVEGHRLAGENEQFF. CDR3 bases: TGCAGCGTTGAAGGCCATCGGCTAGCGGGGGAGAATGAGCAGTTCTTC.

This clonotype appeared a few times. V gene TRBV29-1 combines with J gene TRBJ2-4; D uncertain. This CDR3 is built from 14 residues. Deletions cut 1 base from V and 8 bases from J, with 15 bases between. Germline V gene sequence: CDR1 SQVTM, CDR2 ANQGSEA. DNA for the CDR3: TGCAGCGTTGAAGGTCCGAATCTCCGGGACATTCAGTACTTC. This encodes CSVEGPNLRDIQYF.

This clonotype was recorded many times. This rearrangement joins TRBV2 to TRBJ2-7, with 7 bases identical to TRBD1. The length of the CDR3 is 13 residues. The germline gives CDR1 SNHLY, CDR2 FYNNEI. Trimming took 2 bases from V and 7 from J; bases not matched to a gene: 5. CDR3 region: CASSEQGGWEQYF. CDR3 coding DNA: TGTGCCAGCAGTGAACAAGGGGGCTGGGAGCAGTACTTC.

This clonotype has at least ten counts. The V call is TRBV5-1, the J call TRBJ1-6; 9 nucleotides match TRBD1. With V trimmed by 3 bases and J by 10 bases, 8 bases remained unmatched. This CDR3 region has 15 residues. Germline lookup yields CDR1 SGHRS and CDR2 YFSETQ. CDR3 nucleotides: TGCGCCAGCAGCTACCCGGACAGGGGAGGATCACCCCTCCACTTT. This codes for CASSYPDRGGSPLHF.

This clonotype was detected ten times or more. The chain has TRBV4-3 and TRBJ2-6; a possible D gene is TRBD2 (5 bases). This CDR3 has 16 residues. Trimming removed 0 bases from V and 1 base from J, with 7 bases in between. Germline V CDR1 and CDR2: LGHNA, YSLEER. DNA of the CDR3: TGCGCCAGCAGCCAAGATTGGGAGTCTGGGGCCAACGTCCTGACTTTC. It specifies CASSQDWESGANVLTF.

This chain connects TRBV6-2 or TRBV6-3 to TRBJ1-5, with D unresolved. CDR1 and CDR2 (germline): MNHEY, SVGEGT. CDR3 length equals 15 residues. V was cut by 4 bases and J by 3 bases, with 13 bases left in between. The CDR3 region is CASSFFGEDNQPQHF. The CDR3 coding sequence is TGTGCCAGCAGTTTCTTCGGGGAGGACAATCAGCCCCAGCATTTT.

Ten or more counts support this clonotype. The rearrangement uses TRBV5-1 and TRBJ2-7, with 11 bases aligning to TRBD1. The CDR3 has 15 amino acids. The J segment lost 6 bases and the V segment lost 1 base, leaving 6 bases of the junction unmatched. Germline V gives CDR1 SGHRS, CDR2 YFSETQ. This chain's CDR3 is CASSLNGQGAGEQYF. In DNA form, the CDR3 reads TGCGCCAGCAGCTTGAATGGACAGGGGGCAGGCGAGCAGTACTTC. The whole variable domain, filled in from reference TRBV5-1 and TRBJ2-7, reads KAGVTQTPRYLIKTRGQQVTLSCSPISGHRSVSWYQQTPGQGLQFLFEYFSETQRNKGNFPGRFSGRQFSNSRSEMNVSTLELGDSALYLCASSLNGQGAGEQYFGPGTRLTVT.

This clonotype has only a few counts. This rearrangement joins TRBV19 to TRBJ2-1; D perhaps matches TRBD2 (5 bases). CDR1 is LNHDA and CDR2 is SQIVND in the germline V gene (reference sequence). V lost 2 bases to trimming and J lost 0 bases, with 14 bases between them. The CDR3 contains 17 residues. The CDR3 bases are TGTGCCAGTAGTATAAGGTCCAGGACTTTCTCCTACAATGAGCAGTTCTTC. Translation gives CASSIRSRTFSYNEQFF.

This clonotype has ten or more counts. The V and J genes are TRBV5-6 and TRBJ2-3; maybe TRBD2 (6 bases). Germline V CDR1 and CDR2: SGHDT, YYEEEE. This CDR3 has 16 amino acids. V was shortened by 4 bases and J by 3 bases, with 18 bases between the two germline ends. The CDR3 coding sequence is TGTGCCAGCAGCCCGGCGGGGCGGAGAGGGACAGATACGCAGTATTTT. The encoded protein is CASSPAGRRGTDTQYF.

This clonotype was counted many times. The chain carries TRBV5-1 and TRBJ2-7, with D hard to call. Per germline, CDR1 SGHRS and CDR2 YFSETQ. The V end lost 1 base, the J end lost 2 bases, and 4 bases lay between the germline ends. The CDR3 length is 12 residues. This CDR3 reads CASSLTTYEQYF. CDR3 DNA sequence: TGCGCCAGCAGCTTGACTACCTACGAGCAGTACTTC.

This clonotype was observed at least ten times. Here the CDR3 DNA reads TGTGCCAGCAGCTTTAGCGGGAGAACAGATACGCAGTATTTT. As protein: CASSFSGRTDTQYF. The rearrangement links TRBV13 to TRBJ2-3; 9 nucleotides match TRBD2. With 3 bases clipped from V and 3 bases from J, the junction kept 1 base outside the gene matches. Germline assignment: CDR1 PRHDT and CDR2 FYEKMQ (reference sequence). The CDR3 runs to 14 residues. Filled out from reference TRBV13 and TRBJ2-3, the complete variable domain reads AAGVIQSPRHLIKEKRETATLKCYPIPRHDTVYWYQQGPGQDPQFLISFYEKMQSDKGSIPDRFSAQQFSDYHSELNMSSLELGDSALYFCASSFSGRTDTQYFGPGTRLTVL.

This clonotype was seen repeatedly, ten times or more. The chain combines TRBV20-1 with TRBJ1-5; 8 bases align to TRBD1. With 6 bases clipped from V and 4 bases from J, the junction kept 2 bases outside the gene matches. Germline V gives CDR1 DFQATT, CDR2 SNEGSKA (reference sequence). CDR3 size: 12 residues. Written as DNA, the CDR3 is TGCAGTGCGAGGGACAGGAATCAGCCCCAGCATTTT. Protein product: CSARDRNQPQHF.

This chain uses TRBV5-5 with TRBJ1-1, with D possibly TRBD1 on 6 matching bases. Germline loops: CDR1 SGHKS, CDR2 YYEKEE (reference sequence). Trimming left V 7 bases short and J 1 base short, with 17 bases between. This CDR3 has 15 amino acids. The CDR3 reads CASCPRGTGNTEAFF. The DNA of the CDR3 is TGTGCCAGCTGTCCCAGGGGCACGGGGAACACTGAAGCTTTCTTT.

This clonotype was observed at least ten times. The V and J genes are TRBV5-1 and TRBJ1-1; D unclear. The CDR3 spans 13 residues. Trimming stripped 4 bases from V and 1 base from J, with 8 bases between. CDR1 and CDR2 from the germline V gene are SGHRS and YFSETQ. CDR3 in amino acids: CASSLRQNTEAFF. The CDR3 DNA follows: TGCGCCAGCAGCCTCAGACAGAACACTGAAGCTTTCTTT.

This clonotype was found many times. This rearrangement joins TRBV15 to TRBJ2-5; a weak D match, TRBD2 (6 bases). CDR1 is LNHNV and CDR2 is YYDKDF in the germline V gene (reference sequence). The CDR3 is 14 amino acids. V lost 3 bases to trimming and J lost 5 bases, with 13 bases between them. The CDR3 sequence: CATSSAGPTETQYF. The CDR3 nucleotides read TGTGCCACCAGCAGCGCGGGGCCTACGGAGACCCAGTACTTC.

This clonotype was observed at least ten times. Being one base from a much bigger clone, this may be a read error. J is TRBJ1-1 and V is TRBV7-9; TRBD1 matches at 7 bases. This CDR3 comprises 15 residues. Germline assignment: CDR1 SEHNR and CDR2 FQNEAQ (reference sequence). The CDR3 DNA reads TGTGCCAGCGGCTTAGCGAGGGACAGTAACACTGAAGCTTTCTTT. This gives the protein CASGLARDSNTEAFF.

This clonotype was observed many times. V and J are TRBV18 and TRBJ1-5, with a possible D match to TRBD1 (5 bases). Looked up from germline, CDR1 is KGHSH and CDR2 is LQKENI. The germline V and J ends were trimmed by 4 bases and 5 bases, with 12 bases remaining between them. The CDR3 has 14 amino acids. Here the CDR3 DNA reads TGTGCCAGCTCACAGGGGACGGGGGATCAGCCCCAGCATTTT. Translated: CASSQGTGDQPQHF.

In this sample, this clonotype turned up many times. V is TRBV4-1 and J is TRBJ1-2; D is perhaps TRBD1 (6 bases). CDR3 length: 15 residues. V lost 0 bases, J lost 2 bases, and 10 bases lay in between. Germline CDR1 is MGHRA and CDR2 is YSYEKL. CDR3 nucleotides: TGCGCCAGCAGCCAAGAGAACAGGGAAAACTATGGCTACACCTTC. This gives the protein CASSQENRENYGYTF.

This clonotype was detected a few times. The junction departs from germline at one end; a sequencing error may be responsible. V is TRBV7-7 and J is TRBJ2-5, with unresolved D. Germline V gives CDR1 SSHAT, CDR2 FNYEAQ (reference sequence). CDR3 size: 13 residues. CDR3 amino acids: CASSFIPSETQYF. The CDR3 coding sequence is TGTGCTAGCAGCTTCATTCCGTCAGAGACCCAGTACTTC.

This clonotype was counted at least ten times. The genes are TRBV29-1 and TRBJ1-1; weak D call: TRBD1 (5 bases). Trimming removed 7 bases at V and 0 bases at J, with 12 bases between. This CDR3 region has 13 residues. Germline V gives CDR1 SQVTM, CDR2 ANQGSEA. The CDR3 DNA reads TGCAGCGCCCTGACAGAGGTGAACACTGAAGCTTTCTTT. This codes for CSALTEVNTEAFF.

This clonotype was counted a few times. The CDR3: CAIRGLVANVLTF. The CDR3 DNA reads as TGTGCCATCAGGGGGTTGGTGGCCAACGTCCTGACTTTC. The rearrangement uses TRBV10-3 and TRBJ2-6; D is ambiguous. CDR3 length: 13 residues. In germline, CDR1 is ENHRY, CDR2 SYGVKD. Trimming took 6 bases from V and 6 from J, leaving 9 bases between them.

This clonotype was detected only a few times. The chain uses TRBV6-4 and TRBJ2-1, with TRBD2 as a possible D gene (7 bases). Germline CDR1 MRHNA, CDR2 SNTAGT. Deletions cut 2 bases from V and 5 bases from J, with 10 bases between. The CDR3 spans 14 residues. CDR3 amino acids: CASSDGGAHNEQFF. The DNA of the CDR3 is TGTGCCAGCAGTGACGGGGGGGCACACAATGAGCAGTTCTTC.

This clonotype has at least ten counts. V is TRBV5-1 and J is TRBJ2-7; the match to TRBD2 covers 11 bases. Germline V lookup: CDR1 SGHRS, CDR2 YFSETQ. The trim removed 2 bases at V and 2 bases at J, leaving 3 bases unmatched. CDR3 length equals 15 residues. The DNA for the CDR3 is TGCGCCAGCAGCTTTAGCGGGAGGGGAACCTACGAGCAGTACTTC. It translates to CASSFSGRGTYEQYF.

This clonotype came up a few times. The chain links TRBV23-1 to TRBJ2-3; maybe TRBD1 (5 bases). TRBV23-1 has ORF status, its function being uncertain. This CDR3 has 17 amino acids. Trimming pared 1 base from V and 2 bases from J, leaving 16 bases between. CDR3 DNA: TGCGCCAGCAGTCAATTCCATAAGACAGTCTACACAGATACGCAGTATTTT. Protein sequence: CASSQFHKTVYTDTQYF.

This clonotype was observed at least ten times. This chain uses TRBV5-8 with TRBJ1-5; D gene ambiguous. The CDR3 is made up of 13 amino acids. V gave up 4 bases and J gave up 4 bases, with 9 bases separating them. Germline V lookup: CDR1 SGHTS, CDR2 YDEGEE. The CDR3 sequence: CASSRRRNQPQHF. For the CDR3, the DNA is TGTGCCAGCAGCCGACGTAGAAATCAGCCCCAGCATTTT.

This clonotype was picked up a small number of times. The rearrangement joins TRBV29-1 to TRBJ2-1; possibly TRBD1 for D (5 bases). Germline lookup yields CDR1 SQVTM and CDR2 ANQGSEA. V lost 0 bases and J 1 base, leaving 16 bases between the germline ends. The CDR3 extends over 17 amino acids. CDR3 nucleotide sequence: TGCAGCGTTGAAGATCTGGCAGGGTCCGGGTCCTACAATGAGCAGTTCTTC. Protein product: CSVEDLAGSGSYNEQFF.

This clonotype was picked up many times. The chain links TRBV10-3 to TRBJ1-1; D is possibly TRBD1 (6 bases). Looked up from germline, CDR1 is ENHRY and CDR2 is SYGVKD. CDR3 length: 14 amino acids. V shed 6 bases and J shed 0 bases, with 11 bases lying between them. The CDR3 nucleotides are TGTGCCATCAGGGCGGGGGCCATGAACACTGAAGCTTTCTTT. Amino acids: CAIRAGAMNTEAFF.

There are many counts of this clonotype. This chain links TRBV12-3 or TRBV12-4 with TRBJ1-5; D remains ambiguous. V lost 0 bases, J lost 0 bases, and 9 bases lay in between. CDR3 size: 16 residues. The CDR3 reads CASSLAGAFSNQPQHF. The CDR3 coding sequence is TGTGCCAGCAGTTTAGCGGGCGCGTTTAGCAATCAGCCCCAGCATTTT.